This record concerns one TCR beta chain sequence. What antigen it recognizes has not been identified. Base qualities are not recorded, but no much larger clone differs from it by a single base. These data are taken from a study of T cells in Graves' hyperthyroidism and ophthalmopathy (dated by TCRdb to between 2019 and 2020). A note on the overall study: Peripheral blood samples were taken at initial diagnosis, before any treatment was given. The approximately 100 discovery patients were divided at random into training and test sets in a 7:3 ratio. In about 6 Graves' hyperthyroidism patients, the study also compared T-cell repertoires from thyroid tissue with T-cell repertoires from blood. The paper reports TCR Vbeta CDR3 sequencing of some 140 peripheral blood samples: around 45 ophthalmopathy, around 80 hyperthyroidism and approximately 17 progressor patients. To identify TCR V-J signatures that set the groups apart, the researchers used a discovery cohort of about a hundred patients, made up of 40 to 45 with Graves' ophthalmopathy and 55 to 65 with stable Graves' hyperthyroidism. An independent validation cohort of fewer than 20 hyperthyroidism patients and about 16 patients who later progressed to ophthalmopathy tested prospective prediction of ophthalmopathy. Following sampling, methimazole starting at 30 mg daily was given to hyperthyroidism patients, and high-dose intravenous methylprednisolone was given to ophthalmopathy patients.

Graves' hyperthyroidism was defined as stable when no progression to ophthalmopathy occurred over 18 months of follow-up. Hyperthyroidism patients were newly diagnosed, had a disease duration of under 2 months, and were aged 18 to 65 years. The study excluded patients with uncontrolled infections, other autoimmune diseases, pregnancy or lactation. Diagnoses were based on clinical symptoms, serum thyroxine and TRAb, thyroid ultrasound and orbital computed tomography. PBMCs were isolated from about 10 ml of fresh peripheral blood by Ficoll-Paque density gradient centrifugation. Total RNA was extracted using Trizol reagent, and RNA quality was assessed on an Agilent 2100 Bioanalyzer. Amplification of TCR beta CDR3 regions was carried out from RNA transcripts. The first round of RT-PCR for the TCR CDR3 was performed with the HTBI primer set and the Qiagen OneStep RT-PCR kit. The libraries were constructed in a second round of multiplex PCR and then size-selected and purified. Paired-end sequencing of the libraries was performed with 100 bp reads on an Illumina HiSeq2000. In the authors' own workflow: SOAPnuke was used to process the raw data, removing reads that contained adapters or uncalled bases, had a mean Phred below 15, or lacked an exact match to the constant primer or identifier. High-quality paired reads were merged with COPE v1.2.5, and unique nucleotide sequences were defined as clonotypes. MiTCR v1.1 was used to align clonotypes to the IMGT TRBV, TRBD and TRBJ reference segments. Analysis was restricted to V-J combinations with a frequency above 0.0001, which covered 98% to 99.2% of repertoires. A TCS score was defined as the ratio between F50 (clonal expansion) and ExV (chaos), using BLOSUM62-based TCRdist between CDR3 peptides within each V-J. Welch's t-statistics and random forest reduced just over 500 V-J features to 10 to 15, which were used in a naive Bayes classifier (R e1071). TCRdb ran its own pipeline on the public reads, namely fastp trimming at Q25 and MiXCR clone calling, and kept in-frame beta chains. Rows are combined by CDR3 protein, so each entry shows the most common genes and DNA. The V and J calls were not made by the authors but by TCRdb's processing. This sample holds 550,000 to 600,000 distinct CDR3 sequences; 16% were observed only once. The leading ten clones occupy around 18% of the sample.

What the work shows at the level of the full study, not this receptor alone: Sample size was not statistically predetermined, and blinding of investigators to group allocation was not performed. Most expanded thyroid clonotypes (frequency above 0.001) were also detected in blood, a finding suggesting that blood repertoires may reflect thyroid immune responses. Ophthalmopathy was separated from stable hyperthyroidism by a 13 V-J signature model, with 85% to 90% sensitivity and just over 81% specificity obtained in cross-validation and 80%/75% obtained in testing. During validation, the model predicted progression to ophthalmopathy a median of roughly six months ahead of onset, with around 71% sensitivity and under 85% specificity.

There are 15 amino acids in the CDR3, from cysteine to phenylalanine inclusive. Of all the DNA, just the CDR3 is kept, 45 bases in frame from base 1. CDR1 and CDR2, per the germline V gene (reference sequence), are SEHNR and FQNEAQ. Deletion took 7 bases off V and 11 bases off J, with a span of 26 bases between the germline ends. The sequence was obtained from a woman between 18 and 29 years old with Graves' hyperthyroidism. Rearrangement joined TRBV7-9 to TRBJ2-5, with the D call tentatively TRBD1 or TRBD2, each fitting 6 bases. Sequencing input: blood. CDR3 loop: CASTQGGTHTRTQYF. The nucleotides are TGTGCCAGCACCCAAGGGGGGACACACACCCGAACACAGTACTTC.